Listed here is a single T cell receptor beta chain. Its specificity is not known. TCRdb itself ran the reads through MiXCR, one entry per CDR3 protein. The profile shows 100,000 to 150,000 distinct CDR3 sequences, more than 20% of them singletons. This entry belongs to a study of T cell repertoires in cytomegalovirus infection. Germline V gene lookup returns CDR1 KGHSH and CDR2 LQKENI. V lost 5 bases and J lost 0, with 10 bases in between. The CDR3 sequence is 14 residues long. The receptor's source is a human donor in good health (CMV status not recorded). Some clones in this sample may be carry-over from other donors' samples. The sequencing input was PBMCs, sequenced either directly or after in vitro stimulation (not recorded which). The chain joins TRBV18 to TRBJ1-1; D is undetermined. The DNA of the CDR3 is TGTGCCAGCTCAGCGGTTTTGATGAACACTGAAGCTTTCTTT. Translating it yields CASSAVLMNTEAFF.